This is a list of T cell receptor beta chains from one sample in a study of Ad26.COV2.S vaccination and SARS-CoV-2 variants. TCRdb keeps only in-frame clones here, not all; method: immunoSEQ multiplex PCR. The sample lists some 410,000 clones; approximately 90% were seen once. This specimen consisted of peripheral blood, obtained in a trial of Ad26.COV2.S vaccine versus placebo. The receptors stem from a person aged 18-60 years who received the Ad26.COV2.S COVID-19 vaccine or a placebo. The conserved cysteine and the conserved F or W are not part of the CDR3 here. Each record gives: CDR3 length, V gene, J gene, CDR3 protein.

14	TRBV6-5	TRBJ2-7	ASSYSRRRSSYEQY
12	TRBV7-2	TRBJ2-7	ASSPDRGSYEQY
9	TRBV5-6	TRBJ2-7	ASSLYYEQY
11	TRBV6-1	TRBJ1-2	ASSESGGYGYT
16	TRBV3-1/TRBV3-2	TRBJ2-3	ASSQEGGTGGVTDTQY
11	TRBV29-1	TRBJ1-5	SGGSGQNQPQH
13	TRBV28	TRBJ1-2	ASSLRTGGNYGYT
14	TRBV11-2	TRBJ2-1	ASSSATGSSYNEQF
13	TRBV3-1/TRBV3-2	TRBJ2-3	ASSQAWGLGYTQY
12	TRBV7-2	TRBJ2-5	ASKQSGGGETQY
15	TRBV7-2	TRBJ2-4	ASSLVLDSVAKNIQY
12	TRBV29-1	TRBJ1-2	SVPSPRRDYGYT
15	TRBV19	TRBJ2-5	ASSIGGTSGIRAAQY
13	TRBV27	TRBJ2-7	ASSFTGPLTYEQY
12	TRBV4-3	TRBJ1-2	ASSQDRAVLGYT
14	TRBV7-2	TRBJ2-1	ASNPAGTSRMDEQF
17	TRBV30	TRBJ1-1	AWSLQVASLNLMNTEAF
14	TRBV2	TRBJ1-6	ASSVGAGTGYSPLH
13	TRBV2	TRBJ1-5	ASSGDRGIGQPQH
15	TRBV4-3	TRBJ1-2	ASSQVPVPRGSAGYT
12	TRBV9	TRBJ2-5	ASSVATGPETQY
12	TRBV11-2	TRBJ2-2	ASSSRANTGELF
13	TRBV5-1	TRBJ1-2	ASSLVEGAEYGYT
15	TRBV7-8	TRBJ1-3	ASSFLDAGDSGNTIY
12	TRBV20-1	TRBJ1-2	SASTDRANYGYT
11	TRBV27	TRBJ2-5	ASRDRLQETQY
10	TRBV25-1	TRBJ2-7	ASSERGNEQY
11	TRBV15	TRBJ2-3	ATSPDSTDTQY
12	TRBV27	TRBJ2-3	ASSLRRSQDTQY
11	TRBV3-1/TRBV3-2	TRBJ2-7	ASSLEQNYEQY
13	TRBV3-1/TRBV3-2	TRBJ2-5	ASSRLSGERETQY
11	TRBV30	TRBJ1-1	AGITGWGTEAF
13	TRBV6-5	TRBJ2-5	ASRRDNGRGETQY
14	TRBV7-9	TRBJ2-1	ASSFIPLGGGNEQF
17	TRBV9	TRBJ2-2	ASSPFRVAGASNTGELF
13	TRBV5-1	TRBJ2-5	ASSPPGRVQETQY
14	TRBV18	TRBJ2-7	ASSLLPGQGTYEQY
14	TRBV5-1	TRBJ2-4	ASSPGTGVAKNIQY
13	TRBV4-1	TRBJ2-5	ASSLAAGGRETQY
12	TRBV19	TRBJ1-3	ASSIDLVRNTIY
15	TRBV30	TRBJ2-7	AWSVPLPAGGTYEQY
12	TRBV30	TRBJ2-4	AWSVSGFLNIQY
15	TRBV6-2/TRBV6-3	TRBJ2-5	ASSYSGGAMVGETQY
13	TRBV5-4	TRBJ2-1	ASSLGLAGVGEQF
12	TRBV27	TRBJ2-5	ASSPRTGIETQY
12	TRBV29-1	TRBJ2-2	SVAHRKGTGELF
14	TRBV4-3	TRBJ2-7	ASSQDATGVAYEQY
11	TRBV28	TRBJ2-7	ASSQGRVYEQY
13	TRBV7-2	TRBJ2-7	ASSLSPGGPWEQY
12	TRBV29-1	TRBJ1-4	SVAVGNGNEKLF
13	TRBV7-2	TRBJ1-4	ASSLEKSTNEKLF
13	TRBV5-5	TRBJ1-2	ASSLADRVNYGYT
14	TRBV7-9	TRBJ2-1	ASSLLSGGAANEQF
13	TRBV7-9	TRBJ1-1	ASSSNRFGNTEAF
14	TRBV7-9	TRBJ2-7	ASSPLDRTVSYEQY
13	TRBV6-5	TRBJ2-1	ASILWGILYNEQF
14	TRBV28	TRBJ2-7	ASILRMDKSSYEQY
12	TRBV7-2	TRBJ2-3	ASSFRGVTDTQY
12	TRBV6-5	TRBJ2-7	ASSPHRDTHEQY